This T cell receptor beta chain derives from a study of blood T cell repertoires in COVID-19. About the research overall: Samples representing acute and convalescent COVID-19 were sourced from the United States, Italy and Spain. Nucleic acid was either cDNA or gDNA, and it came from T cells, B-cell-depleted T cells, or PBMCs.

How the authors handled the data: Nucleated cell number was recorded as an estimate derived from reference gene primer amplification. The table came from immunoSEQ multiplex PCR; TCRdb's copy has only in-frame clones and leaves some out. Clone size and the V and J calls come from that table; the DNA yielded D and trimming. The sample lists about 260,000 clones, 80% to 90% occurring once. V was shortened by 0 bases and J by 7 bases, with 8 bases between the two germline ends. This CDR3 spans 13 amino acids. Germline lookup yields CDR1 MNHEY and CDR2 SVGAGI. This chain links TRBV6-5 with TRBJ2-3; D is undetermined. The specimen sequenced was peripheral blood. The sequence derives from a woman aged 50 to 60 who had recovered from COVID-19. The CDR3 coding sequence is TGTGCCAGCAGTTACTCTTACAGTTATACGCAGTATTTT. Encoded protein: CASSYSYSYTQYF.